The sequence of this T cell receptor (beta chain) was determined in a study of blood T cell repertoires in COVID-19. Germline V gene lookup returns CDR1 MNHEY and CDR2 SVGAGI. This CDR3 spans 16 amino acids. The ends were cut back, 2 bases at V and 5 bases at J, with 18 bases in the middle. Original processing notes: Using reference gene primer amplification, nucleated cell counts were estimated. Sequencing used immunoSEQ multiplex PCR; TCRdb keeps in-frame clones, though not all of them. V, J and clone size are taken as reported in that table, and D and trimming were inferred from the DNA itself. The sample holds some 460,000 clones, about nine tenths seen once.

Input material: PBMCs or T cells enriched from blood (not recorded which). The receptor was isolated from a woman between 18 and 29 years old who had recovered from COVID-19. V and J are TRBV6-5 and TRBJ1-2; D is unresolved. As DNA, the CDR3 is TGTGCCAGCAGTTACCTTAGGTCCCAGGCTTCGTATGGCTACACCTTC. It is translated as CASSYLRSQASYGYTF.